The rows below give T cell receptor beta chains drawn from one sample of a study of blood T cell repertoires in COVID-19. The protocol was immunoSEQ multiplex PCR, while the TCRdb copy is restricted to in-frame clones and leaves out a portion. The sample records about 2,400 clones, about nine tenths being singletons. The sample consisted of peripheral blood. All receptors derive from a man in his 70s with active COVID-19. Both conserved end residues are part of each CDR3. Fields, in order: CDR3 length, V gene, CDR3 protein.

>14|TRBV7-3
CASSLLPNTGELFF
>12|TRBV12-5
CASGPQGNGYTF
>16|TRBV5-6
CASSIPGQGSTYEQYF
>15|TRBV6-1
CASSEIQVPGNEQFF
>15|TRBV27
CASSLDTPSYNEQFF
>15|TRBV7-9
CASSLAGVGAGELFF
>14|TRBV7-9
CASRESGAYNEQFF
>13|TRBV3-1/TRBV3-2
CASSPGGIWEAFF
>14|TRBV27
CASSSVRVTTEAFF
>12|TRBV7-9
CASSLGTRGYTF